One and the same sample provided the 8 T cell receptor beta chains below, sequenced in a study of early T cells in non-severe SARS-CoV-2 infection. TCRdb ran MiXCR on the 5' RACE reads and lists one entry per CDR3 protein. This sample carries tens of thousands of distinct CDR3 sequences, 12% of them seen once, and the ten largest clones take 4% to 5.5%. Sequencing was performed on whole blood. The receptor source for this set is an adult who was a healthcare worker with PCR-confirmed SARS-CoV-2 infection or an uninfected control (not recorded which).

This clonotype was counted between two and nine times. The J gene is TRBJ1-3, the V gene TRBV10-3; 8 bases match TRBD1. CDR3 length: 17 residues. Germline CDR1 and CDR2: ENHRY and SYGVKD. Trimming took 5 bases from V and 0 from J; bases not matched to a gene: 9. The CDR3 loop reads CAISSRRDRTSGNTIYF. The CDR3 region has the DNA TGTGCCATCAGTTCAAGGAGGGACAGGACCTCTGGAAACACCATATATTTT.

This clonotype showed up many times. The rearrangement links TRBV11-2 to TRBJ2-5; 11 bases align to TRBD2. This CDR3 is built from 15 residues. The germline gives CDR1 SGHAT, CDR2 FQNNGV. The V and J ends lost 4 bases and 5 bases, in that order; junction bases with no gene match: 6. The DNA for the CDR3 is TGTGCCAGCAGCTACACTAGCGGGAGTACCGAGACCCAGTACTTC. This sequence encodes CASSYTSGSTETQYF.

The chain carries TRBV20-1 and TRBJ2-3; 7 nucleotides agree with TRBD2. There are 12 residues in the CDR3. V lost 2 bases and J lost 12; bases outside the gene matches: 8. From germline, CDR1 is DFQATT and CDR2 SNEGSKA (reference sequence). In DNA, the CDR3 is TGCAGTGCTAGATGGTCGACTAGCCTACAGTATTTT. It codes for CSARWSTSLQYF.

The rearrangement links TRBV5-1 to TRBJ1-1, with D perhaps matching TRBD1 (5 bases). Looked up from germline, CDR1 is SGHRS and CDR2 is YFSETQ. Trimming left V 4 bases short and J 8 bases short, with 15 bases between. CDR3 length: 13 residues. CDR3 sequence reads: CASSAETGTEAFF. CDR3 coding DNA: TGCGCCAGCAGCGCAGAAACCGGGACGGAAGCTTTCTTT.

V usage is TRBV4-1 and J usage is TRBJ1-1; D is unclear. The CDR3 spans 15 residues. Germline-derived CDR1 and CDR2 are MGHRA and YSYEKL. The ends were cut back, 1 base at V and 5 bases at J, with 14 bases in the middle. The CDR3 here is CASSQGQAAVTEAFF. CDR3 bases: TGCGCCAGCAGCCAAGGGCAGGCCGCGGTAACTGAAGCTTTCTTT.

The rearrangement uses TRBV7-2 and TRBJ1-1; D is unresolved. The CDR3 contains 11 residues. Deletions cut 3 bases from V and 13 bases from J, with 12 bases between. From germline, CDR1 is SGHTA and CDR2 FQGNSA. Written as DNA, the CDR3 is TGTGCCAGCAGCTTGGACCTTGAGGTTTTCTTT. It encodes CASSLDLEVFF.

The rearrangement links TRBV20-1 to TRBJ1-2; possibly TRBD1 for D (5 bases). The CDR3 extends over 12 amino acids. Germline V gene sequence: CDR1 DFQATT, CDR2 SNEGSKA (reference sequence). Trimming removed 0 bases at V and 4 bases at J, with 6 bases between. The CDR3 region has the DNA TGCAGTGCTAGAGACACAGGCTATGGCTACACCTTC. This encodes CSARDTGYGYTF.

This clonotype has ten or more counts. The rearrangement joins TRBV6-6 to TRBJ1-5, with D unresolved. Germline V gene sequence: CDR1 MNHNY, CDR2 SVGAGI (reference sequence). The CDR3 has 13 residues. V shed 2 bases and J shed 7 bases, with 9 bases lying between them. The CDR3 protein is CASSYDGNQPQHF. The CDR3 DNA reads TGTGCCAGCAGTTACGACGGTAACCAGCCCCAGCATTTT.